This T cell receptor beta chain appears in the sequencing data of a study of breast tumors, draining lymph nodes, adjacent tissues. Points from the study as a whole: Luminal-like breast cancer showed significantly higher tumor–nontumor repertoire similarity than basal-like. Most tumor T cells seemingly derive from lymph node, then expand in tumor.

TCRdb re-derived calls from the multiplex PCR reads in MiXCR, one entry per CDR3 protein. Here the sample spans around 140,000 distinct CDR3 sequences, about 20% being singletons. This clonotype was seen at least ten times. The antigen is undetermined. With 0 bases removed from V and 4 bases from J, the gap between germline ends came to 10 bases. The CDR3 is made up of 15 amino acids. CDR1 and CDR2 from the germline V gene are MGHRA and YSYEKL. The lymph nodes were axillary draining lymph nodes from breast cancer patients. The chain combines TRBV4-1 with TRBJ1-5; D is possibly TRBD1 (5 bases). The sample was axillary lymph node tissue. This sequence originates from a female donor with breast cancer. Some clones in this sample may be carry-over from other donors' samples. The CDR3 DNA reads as TGCGCCAGCAGCCAAGAAGAACAGGCTAATCAGCCCCAGCATTTT. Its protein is CASSQEEQANQPQHF.